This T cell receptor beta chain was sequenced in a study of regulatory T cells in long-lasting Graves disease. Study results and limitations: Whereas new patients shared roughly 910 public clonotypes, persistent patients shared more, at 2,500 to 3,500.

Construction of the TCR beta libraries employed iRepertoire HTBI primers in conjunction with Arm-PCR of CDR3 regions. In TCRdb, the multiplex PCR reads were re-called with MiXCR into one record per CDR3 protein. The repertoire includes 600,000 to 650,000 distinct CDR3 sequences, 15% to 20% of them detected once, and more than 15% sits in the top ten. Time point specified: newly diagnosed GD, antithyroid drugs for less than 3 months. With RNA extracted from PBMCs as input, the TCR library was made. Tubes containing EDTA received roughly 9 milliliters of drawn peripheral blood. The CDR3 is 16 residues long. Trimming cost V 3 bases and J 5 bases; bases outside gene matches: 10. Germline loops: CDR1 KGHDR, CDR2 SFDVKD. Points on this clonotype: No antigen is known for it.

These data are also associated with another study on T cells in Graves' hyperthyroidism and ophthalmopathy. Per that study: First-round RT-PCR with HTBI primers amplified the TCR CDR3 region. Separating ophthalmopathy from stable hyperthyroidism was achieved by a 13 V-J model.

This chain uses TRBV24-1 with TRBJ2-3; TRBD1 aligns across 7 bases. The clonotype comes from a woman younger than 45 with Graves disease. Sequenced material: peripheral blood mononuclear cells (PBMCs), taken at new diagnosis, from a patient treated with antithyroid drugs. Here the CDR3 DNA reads TGTGCCACCAGTGATATTGGTACAGGGGCGGGAGATACGCAGTATTTT. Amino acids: CATSDIGTGAGDTQYF.